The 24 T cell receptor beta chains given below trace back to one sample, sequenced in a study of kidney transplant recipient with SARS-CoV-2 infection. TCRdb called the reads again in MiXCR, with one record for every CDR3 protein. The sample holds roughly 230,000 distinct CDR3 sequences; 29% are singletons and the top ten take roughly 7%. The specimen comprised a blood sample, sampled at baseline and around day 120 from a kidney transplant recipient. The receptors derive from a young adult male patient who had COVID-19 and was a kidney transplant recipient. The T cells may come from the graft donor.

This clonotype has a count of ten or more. Here the CDR3 DNA reads TGTGCCAGCAGTGTTCGGATCTCTATGCGAAAGACCTATGGCTACACCTTC. Translation gives CASSVRISMRKTYGYTF. V gene TRBV6-5 combines with J gene TRBJ1-2; D gene ambiguous. V shed 5 bases and J shed 4 bases, with 23 bases lying between them. Germline loops: CDR1 MNHEY, CDR2 SVGAGI. This CDR3 has 17 amino acids.

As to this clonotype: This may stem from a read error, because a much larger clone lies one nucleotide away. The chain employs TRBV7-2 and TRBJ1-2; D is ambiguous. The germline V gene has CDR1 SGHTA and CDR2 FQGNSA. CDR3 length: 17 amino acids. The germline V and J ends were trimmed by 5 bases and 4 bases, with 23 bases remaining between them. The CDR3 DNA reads TGTGCCAGCAGCAGGAAATTCAGAGACGGAAGGACCTATGGCTACACCTTC. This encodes CASSRKFRDGRTYGYTF.

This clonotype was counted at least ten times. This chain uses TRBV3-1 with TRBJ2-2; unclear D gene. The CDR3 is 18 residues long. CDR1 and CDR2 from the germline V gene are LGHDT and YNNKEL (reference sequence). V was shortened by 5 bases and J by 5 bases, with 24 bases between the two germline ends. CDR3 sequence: CASSVPSPISGLTGELFF. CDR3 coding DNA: TGTGCCAGCAGCGTACCGTCTCCCATTTCAGGCTTGACCGGGGAGCTGTTTTTT.

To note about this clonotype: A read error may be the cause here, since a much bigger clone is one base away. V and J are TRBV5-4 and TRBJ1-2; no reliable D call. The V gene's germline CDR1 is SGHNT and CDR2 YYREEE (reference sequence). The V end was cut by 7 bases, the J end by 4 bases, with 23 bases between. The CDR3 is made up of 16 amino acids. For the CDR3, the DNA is TGTGCCAGCGGGCATCGCGTACCAGGAAAGACCTATGGCTACACCTTC. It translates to CASGHRVPGKTYGYTF. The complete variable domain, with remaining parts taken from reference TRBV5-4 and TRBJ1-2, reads ETGVTQSPTHLIKTRGQQVTLRCSSQSGHNTVSWYQQALGQGPQFIFQYYREEENGRGNFPPRFSGLQFPNYSSELNVNALELDDSALYLCASGHRVPGKTYGYTFGSGTRLTVV.

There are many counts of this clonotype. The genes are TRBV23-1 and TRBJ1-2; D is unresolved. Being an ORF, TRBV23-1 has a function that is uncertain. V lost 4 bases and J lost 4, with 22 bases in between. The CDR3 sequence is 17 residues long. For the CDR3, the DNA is TGCGCCAGCAGTCGGCGATTGCTACGCAGAAAGACCTATGGCTACACCTTC. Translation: CASSRRLLRRKTYGYTF.

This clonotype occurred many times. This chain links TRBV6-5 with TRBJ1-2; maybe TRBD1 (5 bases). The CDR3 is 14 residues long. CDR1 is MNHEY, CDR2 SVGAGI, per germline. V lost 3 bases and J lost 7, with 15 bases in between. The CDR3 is CASSYRAGPGGYTF. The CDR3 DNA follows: TGTGCCAGCAGTTATAGGGCGGGGCCTGGTGGCTACACCTTC.

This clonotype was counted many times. CDR3 in DNA: TGTGCCAGCAGTTTAATTTACAATGAGCAGTTCTTC. It yields the protein CASSLIYNEQFF. V is TRBV12-3 or TRBV12-4 and J is TRBJ2-1, with D unclear. V was shortened by 2 bases and J by 4 bases, with 3 bases between the two germline ends. The CDR3 is 12 residues long.

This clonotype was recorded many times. Here the CDR3 reads CASSLQRYYEQYF. DNA of the CDR3: TGTGCCAGCAGCTTACAGCGATACTACGAGCAGTACTTC. The chain uses TRBV5-8 and TRBJ2-7; no reliable D call. This CDR3 region has 13 residues. CDR1 and CDR2 from the germline V gene are SGHTS and YDEGEE. V was pared by 2 bases and J by 3 bases, with 9 bases between.

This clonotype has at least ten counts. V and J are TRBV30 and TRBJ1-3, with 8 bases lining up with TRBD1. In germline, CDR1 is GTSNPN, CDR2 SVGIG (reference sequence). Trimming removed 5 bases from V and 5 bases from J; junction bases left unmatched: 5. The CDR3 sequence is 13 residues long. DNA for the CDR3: TGTGCCTGGGTAGGACAGGGCCGAAACACCATATATTTT. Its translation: CAWVGQGRNTIYF.

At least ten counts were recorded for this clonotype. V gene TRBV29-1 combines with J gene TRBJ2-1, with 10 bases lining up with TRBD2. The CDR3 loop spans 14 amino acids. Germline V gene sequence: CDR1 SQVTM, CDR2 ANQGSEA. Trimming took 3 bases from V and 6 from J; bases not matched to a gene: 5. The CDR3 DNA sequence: TGCAGCGTTGACCGAGCGGGAGGGGTCAATGAGCAGTTCTTC. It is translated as CSVDRAGGVNEQFF.

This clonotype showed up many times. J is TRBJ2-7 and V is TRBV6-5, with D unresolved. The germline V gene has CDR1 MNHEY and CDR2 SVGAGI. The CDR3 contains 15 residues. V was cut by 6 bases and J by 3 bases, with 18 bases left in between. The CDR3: CASSTPGQGHYEQYF. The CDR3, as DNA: TGTGCCAGCAGCACCCCCGGCCAAGGGCACTACGAGCAGTACTTC.

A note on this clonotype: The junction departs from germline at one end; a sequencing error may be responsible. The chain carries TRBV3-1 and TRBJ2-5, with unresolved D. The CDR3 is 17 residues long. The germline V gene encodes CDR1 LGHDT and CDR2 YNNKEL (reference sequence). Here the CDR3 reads CASSRGAPISFSETKYF. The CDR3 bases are TGTGCCAGCAGCCGGGGTGCTCCCATTTCTTTCTCTGAGACCAAGTACTTC.

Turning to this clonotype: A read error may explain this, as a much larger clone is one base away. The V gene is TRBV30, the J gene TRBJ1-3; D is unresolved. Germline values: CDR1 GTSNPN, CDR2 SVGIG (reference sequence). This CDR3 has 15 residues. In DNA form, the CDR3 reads TGTGCCTGGAGTCGCTACAGTGCCTCTGGAAACACCGTATATTTT. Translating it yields CAWSRYSASGNTVYF.

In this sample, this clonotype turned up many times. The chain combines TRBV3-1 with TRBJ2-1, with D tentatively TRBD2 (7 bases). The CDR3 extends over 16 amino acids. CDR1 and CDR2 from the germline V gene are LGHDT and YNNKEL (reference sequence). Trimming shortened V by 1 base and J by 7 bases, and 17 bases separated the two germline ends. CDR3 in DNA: TGTGCCAGCAGCCAAGGGTCGGGGGGCCTGAGGAATGAGCAGTTCTTC. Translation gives CASSQGSGGLRNEQFF.

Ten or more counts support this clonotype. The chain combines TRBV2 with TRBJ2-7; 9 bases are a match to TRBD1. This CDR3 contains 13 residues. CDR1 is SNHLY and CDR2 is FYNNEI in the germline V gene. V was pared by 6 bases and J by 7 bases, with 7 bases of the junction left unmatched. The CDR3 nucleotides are TGTGCCAGCAGGGGACAGGGTGTAGGGGAGCAGTACTTC. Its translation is CASRGQGVGEQYF.

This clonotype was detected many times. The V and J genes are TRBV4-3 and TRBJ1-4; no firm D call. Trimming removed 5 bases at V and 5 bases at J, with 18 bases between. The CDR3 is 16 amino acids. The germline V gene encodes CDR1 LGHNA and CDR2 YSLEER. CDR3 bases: TGCGCCAGCAGCTCTAGAATCTGGCAGGTGAATGAAAAACTGTTTTTT. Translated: CASSSRIWQVNEKLFF.

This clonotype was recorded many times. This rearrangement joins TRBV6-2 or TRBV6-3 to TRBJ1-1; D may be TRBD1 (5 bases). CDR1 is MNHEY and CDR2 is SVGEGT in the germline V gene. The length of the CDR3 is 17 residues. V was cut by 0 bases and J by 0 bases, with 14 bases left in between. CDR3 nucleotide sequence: TGTGCCAGCAGTTACTCGTCCAGGAGGGGTATGAACACTGAAGCTTTCTTT. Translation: CASSYSSRRGMNTEAFF.

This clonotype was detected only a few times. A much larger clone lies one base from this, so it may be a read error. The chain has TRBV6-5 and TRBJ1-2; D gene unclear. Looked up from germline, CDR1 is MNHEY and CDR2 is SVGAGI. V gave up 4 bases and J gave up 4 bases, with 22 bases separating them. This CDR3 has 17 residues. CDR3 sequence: CASSLMKECRKAYGYTF. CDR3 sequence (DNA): TGTGCCAGCAGTTTAATGAAGGAATGTAGAAAGGCCTATGGCTACACCTTC.

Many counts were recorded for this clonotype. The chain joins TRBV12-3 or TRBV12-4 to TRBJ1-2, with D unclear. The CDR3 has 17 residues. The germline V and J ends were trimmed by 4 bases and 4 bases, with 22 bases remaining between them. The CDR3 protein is CASSYVASFRKTYGYTF. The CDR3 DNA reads TGTGCCAGCAGTTATGTTGCCAGCTTCCGAAAGACCTATGGCTACACCTTC.

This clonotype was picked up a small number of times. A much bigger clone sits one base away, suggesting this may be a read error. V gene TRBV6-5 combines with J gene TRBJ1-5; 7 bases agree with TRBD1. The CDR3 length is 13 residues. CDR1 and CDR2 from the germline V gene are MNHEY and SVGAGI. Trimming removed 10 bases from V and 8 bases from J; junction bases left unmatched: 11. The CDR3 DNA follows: TGTGCCAACAGCAAGACAGGGCTCGAGCCCCAGCATTTT. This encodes CANSKTGLEPQHF.

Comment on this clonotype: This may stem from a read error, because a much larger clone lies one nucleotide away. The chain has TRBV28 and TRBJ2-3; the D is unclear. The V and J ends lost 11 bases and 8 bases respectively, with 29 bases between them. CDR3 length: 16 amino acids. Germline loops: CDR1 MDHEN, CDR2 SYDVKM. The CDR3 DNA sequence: TGTGCCGCTCGGTTATTAAACCCAGTCAAGGCAGGTACGCAGTATTTT. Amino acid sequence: CAARLLNPVKAGTQYF. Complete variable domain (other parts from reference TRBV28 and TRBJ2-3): DVKVTQSSRYLVKRTGEKVFLECVQDMDHENMFWYRQDPGLGLRLIYFSYDVKMKEKGDIPEGYSVSREKKERFSLILESASTNQTSMYLCAARLLNPVKAGTQYFGPGTRLTVL.

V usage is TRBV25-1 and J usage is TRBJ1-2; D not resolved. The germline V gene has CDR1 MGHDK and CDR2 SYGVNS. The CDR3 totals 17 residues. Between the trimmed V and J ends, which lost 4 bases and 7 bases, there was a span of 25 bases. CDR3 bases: TGTGCCAGCAGTGGGGCGCCAGAACTGGGAAAGACCTGTGGCTACACCTTC. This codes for CASSGAPELGKTCGYTF.

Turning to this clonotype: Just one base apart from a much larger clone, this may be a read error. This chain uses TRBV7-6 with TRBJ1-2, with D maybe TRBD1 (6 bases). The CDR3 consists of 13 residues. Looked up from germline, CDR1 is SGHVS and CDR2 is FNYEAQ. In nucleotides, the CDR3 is TGTACCAGCAGCTTGTCGGACAGCTATGGCTACACCTTC. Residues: CTSSLSDSYGYTF. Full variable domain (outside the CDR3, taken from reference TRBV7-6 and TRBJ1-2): GAGVSQSPRYKVTKRGQDVALRCDPISGHVSLYWYRQALGQGPEFLTYFNYEAQQDKSGLPNDRFSAERPEGSISTLTIQRTEQRDSAMYRCTSSLSDSYGYTFGSGTRLTVV.

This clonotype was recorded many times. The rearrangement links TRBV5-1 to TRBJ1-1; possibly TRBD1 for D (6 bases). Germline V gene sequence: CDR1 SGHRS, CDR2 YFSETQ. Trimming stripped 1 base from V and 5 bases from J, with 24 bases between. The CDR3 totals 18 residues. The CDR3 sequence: CASSLWAPGAVSGTEAFF. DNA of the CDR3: TGCGCCAGCAGCTTGTGGGCGCCAGGGGCTGTATCGGGGACTGAAGCTTTCTTT.